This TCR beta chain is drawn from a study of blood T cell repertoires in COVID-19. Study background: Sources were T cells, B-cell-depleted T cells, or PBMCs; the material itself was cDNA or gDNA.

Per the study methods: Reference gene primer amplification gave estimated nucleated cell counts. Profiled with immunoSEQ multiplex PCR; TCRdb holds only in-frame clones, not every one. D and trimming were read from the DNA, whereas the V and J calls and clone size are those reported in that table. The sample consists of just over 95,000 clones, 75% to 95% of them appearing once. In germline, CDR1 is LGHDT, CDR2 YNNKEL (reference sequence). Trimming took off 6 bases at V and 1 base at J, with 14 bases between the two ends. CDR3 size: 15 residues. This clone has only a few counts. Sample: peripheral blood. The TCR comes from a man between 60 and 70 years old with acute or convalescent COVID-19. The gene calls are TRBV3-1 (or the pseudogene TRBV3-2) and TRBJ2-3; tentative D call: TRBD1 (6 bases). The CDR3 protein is CASRARGLGTDTQYF. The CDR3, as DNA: TGTGCCAGCAGAGCCAGGGGATTAGGCACAGATACGCAGTATTTT.